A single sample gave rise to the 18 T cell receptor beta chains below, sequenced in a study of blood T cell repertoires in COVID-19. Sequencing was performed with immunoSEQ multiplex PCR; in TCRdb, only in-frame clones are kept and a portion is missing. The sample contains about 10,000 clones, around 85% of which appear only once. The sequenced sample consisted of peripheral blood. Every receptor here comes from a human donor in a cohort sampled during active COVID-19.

The CDR3 region has the DNA TGTGCCAGTAGAGGAGGACAGGGGGGTCCAGCGGGCTCCTACAATGAGCAGTTCTTC. Translating it yields CASRGGQGGPAGSYNEQFF. The chain couples TRBV19 to TRBJ2-1, with TRBD1 matching over 10 bases. The ends lost 6 bases at V and 0 bases at J; junction bases unmatched: 14. The CDR3 consists of 19 residues. From germline, CDR1 is LNHDA and CDR2 SQIVND (reference sequence).

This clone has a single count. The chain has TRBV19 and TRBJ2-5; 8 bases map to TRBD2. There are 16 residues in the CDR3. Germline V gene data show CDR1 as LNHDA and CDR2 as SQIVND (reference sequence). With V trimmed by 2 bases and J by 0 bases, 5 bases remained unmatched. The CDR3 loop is CASSIMSGGNQETQYF. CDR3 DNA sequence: TGTGCCAGTAGTATAATGAGCGGGGGAAACCAAGAGACCCAGTACTTC.

CDR3 DNA: TGCGCCAGCAGCCAAGATTGGCGGGATAGCACAGATACGCAGTATTTT. This translates into CASSQDWRDSTDTQYF. The V gene is TRBV4-1, the J gene TRBJ2-3; D may be TRBD2 (6 bases). From germline, CDR1 is MGHRA and CDR2 YSYEKL. V lost 0 bases to trimming and J lost 0 bases, with 10 bases between them. The CDR3 has 16 amino acids.

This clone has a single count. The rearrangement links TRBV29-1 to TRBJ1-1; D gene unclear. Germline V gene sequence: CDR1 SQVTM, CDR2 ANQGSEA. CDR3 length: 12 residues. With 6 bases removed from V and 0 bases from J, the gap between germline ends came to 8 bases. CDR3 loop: CSVVSMNTEAFF. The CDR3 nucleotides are TGCAGCGTGGTCAGTATGAACACTGAAGCTTTCTTT.

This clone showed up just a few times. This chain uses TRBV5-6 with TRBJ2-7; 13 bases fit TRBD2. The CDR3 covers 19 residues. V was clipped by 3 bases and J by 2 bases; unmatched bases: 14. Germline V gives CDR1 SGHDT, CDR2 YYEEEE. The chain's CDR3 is CASSSGVPGLAGPPYEQYF. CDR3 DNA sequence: TGTGCCAGCAGCTCGGGTGTCCCGGGACTAGCGGGACCCCCCTACGAGCAGTACTTC.

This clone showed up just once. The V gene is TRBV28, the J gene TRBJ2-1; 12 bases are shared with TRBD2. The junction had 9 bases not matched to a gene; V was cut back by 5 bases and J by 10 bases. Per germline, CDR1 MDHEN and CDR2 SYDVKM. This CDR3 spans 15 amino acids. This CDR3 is CASSPSGRAFQEQFF. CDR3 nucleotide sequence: TGTGCCAGCAGTCCTAGCGGGAGGGCCTTTCAGGAGCAGTTCTTC. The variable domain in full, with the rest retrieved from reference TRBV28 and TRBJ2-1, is DVKVTQSSRYLVKRTGEKVFLECVQDMDHENMFWYRQDPGLGLRLIYFSYDVKMKEKGDIPEGYSVSREKKERFSLILESASTNQTSMYLCASSPSGRAFQEQFFGPGTRLTVL.

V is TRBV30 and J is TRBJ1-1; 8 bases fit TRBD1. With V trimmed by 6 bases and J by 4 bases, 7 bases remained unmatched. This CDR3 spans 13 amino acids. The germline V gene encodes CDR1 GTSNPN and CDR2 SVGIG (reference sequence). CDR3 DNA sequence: TGTGCCTGTTCCGGACAGGGACTCACTGAAGCTTTCTTT. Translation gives CACSGQGLTEAFF.

The CDR3 bases are TGCGCCAGCAGCTTGTCGGACAGGGATCTCAATGAGCAGTTCTTC. Translating gives CASSLSDRDLNEQFF. J is TRBJ2-1 and V is TRBV5-1; 8 positions match TRBD1. Unmatched junction bases numbered 6, after V lost 1 base and J lost 6 bases. In germline, CDR1 is SGHRS, CDR2 YFSETQ. This CDR3 spans 15 amino acids.

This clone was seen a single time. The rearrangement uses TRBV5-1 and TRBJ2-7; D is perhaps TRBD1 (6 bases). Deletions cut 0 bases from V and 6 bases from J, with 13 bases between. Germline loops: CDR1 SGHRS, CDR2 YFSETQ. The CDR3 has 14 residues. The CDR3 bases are TGCGCCAGCAGCTTGGTGGGACAATTGGGCGAGCAGTACTTC. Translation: CASSLVGQLGEQYF.

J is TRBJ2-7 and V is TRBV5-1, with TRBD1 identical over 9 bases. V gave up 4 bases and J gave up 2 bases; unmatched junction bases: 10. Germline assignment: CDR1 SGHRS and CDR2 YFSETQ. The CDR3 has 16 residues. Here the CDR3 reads CASSLSPGQGTYEQYF. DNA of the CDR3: TGCGCCAGCAGCCTATCACCGGGACAGGGAACCTACGAGCAGTACTTC.

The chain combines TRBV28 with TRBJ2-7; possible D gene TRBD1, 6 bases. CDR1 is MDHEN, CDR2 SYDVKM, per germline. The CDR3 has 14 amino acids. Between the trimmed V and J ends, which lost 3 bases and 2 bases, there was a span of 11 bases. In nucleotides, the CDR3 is TGTGCCAGCAGTTTGGGGACATTCCCCTACGAGCAGTACTTC. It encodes CASSLGTFPYEQYF.

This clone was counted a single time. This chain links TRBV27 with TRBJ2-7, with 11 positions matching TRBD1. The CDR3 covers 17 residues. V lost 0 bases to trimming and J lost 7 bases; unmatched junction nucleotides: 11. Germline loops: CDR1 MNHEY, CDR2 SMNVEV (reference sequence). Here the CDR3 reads CASSLSPQTGTGGEQYF. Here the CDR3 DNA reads TGTGCCAGCAGTTTATCGCCTCAAACCGGGACAGGGGGAGAGCAGTACTTC.

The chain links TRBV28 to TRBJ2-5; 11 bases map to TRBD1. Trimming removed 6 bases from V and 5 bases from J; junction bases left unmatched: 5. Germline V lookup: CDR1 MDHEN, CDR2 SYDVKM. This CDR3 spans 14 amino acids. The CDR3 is CASRRTGGHETQYF. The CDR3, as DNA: TGTGCCAGCAGGCGGACAGGGGGCCATGAGACCCAGTACTTC.

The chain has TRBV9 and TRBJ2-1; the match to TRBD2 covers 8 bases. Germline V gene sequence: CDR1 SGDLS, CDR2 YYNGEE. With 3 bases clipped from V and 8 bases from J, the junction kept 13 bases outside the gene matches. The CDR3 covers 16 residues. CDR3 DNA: TGTGCCAGCAGCGACCCAGCGGGAGTGCCTCTAGATGAGCAGTTCTTC. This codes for CASSDPAGVPLDEQFF.

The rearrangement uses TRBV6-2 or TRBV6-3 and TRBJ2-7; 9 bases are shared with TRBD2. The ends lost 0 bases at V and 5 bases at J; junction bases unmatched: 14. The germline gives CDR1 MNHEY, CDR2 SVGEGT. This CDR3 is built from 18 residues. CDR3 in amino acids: CASSYSILAAGGTDEQYF. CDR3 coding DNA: TGTGCCAGCAGTTACTCGATTTTGGCCGCGGGAGGGACTGACGAGCAGTACTTC.

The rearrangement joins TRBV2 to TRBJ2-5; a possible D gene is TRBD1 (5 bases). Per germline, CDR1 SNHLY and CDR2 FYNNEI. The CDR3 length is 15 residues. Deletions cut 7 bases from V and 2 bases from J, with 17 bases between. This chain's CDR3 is CASTLTSRVQETQYF. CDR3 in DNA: TGTGCCAGCACGTTAACAAGCAGGGTGCAAGAGACCCAGTACTTC.

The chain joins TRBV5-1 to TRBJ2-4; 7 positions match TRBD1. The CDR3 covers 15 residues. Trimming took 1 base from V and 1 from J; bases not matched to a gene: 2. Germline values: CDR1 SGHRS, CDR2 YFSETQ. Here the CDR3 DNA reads TGCGCCAGCAGCTTGATACAGGGGGCCAAAAACATTCAGTACTTC. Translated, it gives CASSLIQGAKNIQYF.

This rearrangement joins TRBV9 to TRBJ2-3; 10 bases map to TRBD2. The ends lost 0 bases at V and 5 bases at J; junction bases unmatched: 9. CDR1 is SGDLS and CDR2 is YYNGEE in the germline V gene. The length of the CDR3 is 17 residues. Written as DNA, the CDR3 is TGTGCCAGCAGCGTAGAAGGACTAGCGGAAGTAGGAGATACGCAGTATTTT. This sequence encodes CASSVEGLAEVGDTQYF.